This TCR beta chain was captured by sequencing in a study of cytomegalovirus exposure and HLA in healthy donors. Study-wide points: At a 0.05 false discovery rate, a later analysis found over 15,000 TCR beta sequences to be associated with HLA alleles. It emerged from a later analysis that several of the most significant clusters appeared to be linked to common viral pathogens.

Comment on this clone: The target antigen is unknown.

This PCR relied on a set of 60 Vbeta primers and 13 Jbeta primers. The assay was immunoSEQ multiplex PCR, and TCRdb's table has in-frame clones only and misses some. The sample has about 73,000 clones, 75% seen once; the top ten hold roughly 12%. Germline V gives CDR1 SGHRS, CDR2 YFSETQ. This CDR3 comprises 16 residues. The junction had 12 bases not matched to a gene; V was cut back by 4 bases and J by 9 bases. The chain joins TRBV5-1 to TRBJ2-1; 11 nucleotides line up with TRBD1. Sequenced input: PBMCs. The clonotype was recovered from a man aged 65 to 85 in good health and CMV-seronegative. The DNA for the CDR3 is TGCGCCAGCAGCCTACTAGGGACAGGGGGATATAGTGAGCAGTTCTTC. This encodes CASSLLGTGGYSEQFF.